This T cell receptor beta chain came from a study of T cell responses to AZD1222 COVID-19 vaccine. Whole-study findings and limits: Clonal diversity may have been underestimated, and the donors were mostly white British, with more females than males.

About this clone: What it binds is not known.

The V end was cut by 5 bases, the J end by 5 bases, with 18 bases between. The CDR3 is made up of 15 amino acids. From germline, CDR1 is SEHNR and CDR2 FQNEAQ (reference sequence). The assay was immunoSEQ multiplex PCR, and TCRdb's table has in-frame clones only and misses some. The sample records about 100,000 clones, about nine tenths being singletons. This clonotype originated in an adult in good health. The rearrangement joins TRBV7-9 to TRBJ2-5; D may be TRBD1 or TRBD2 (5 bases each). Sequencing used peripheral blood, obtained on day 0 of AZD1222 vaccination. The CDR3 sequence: CASSAYRDPKETQYF. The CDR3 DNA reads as TGTGCCAGCAGCGCTTACCGGGACCCAAAGGAGACCCAGTACTTC.